The 15 T cell receptor beta chains presented below share a single source sample, sequenced in a study of blood T cell repertoires in COVID-19. Using immunoSEQ multiplex PCR, the repertoire was profiled, and TCRdb retains in-frame clones only, with some absent. This sample has 250,000 or so clones, with roughly nine tenths found just once. The material sequenced was peripheral blood. The source of these receptors is a man between 35 and 55 years old with active or convalescent COVID-19.

This clone was observed a single time. The CDR3, as DNA: TGTGCCAGCAGCGTGAGTCCCAGCGGGGGGTCGGATACGCAGTATTTT. Translated, it gives CASSVSPSGGSDTQYF. This chain uses TRBV9 with TRBJ2-3; 9 positions agree with TRBD2. CDR1 is SGDLS, CDR2 YYNGEE, per germline. The ends lost 2 bases at V and 6 bases at J; junction bases unmatched: 10. The CDR3 totals 16 residues.

V gene TRBV6-5 combines with J gene TRBJ2-1; 10 positions agree with TRBD2. Germline lookup yields CDR1 MNHEY and CDR2 SVGAGI. J gave up 10 bases and V 0 bases, and 9 bases lay outside the gene matches. The CDR3 consists of 16 residues. The CDR3 bases are TGTGCCAGCAGTTACTCCGGGCTAGCGGGAGAGTCCGAGCAGTTCTTC. Its protein is CASSYSGLAGESEQFF.

The chain links TRBV18 to TRBJ2-7, with a weak D call TRBD2 (7 bases). The CDR3 spans 15 residues. Germline V gene sequence: CDR1 KGHSH, CDR2 LQKENI. V lost 3 bases to trimming and J lost 4 bases, with 16 bases between them. CDR3 residues: CASSPLQGGRYEQYF. Here the CDR3 DNA reads TGTGCCAGCTCACCCCTACAGGGAGGGCGTTACGAGCAGTACTTC.

This chain links TRBV13 with TRBJ1-6, with 7 bases lining up with TRBD1. The CDR3 contains 14 residues. V lost 2 bases and J lost 8; bases outside the gene matches: 3. Germline CDR1 PRHDT, CDR2 FYEKMQ (reference sequence). CDR3 DNA: TGTGCCAGCAGCTTAAGAGGGGGCGATTCACCCCTCCACTTT. Residues: CASSLRGGDSPLHF. Drawing the rest from reference TRBV13 and TRBJ1-6, the complete variable domain is AAGVIQSPRHLIKEKRETATLKCYPIPRHDTVYWYQQGPGQDPQFLISFYEKMQSDKGSIPDRFSAQQFSDYHSELNMSSLELGDSALYFCASSLRGGDSPLHFGNGTRLTVT.

The chain uses TRBV6-1 and TRBJ1-2, with 7 bases matching TRBD1. CDR1 and CDR2 (germline): MNHNS, SASEGT. V lost 3 bases to trimming and J lost 3 bases; unmatched junction nucleotides: 1. The CDR3 runs 13 residues. CDR3 sequence reads: CASSDDRDYGYTF. The CDR3 DNA is TGTGCCAGCAGTGATGACAGGGACTATGGCTACACCTTC.

This clone turned up a few times. The chain is built from TRBV28 and TRBJ1-2; perhaps TRBD1 as D (6 bases). In germline, CDR1 is MDHEN, CDR2 SYDVKM. The length of the CDR3 is 15 residues. V was cut by 2 bases and J by 8 bases, with 18 bases left in between. CDR3 residues: CASSLGGPGQVGYTF. CDR3 coding DNA: TGTGCCAGCAGTTTAGGGGGACCGGGACAAGTCGGCTACACCTTC.

The chain uses TRBV19 and TRBJ2-7; D possibly corresponds to TRBD1 (8 bases). V was clipped by 5 bases and J by 0 bases, with 17 bases between them. From germline, CDR1 is LNHDA and CDR2 SQIVND (reference sequence). The CDR3 length is 16 residues. CDR3 DNA sequence: TGTGCCAGTAGTTCACACAGGGGGGGCAGCTCCTACGAGCAGTACTTC. This codes for CASSSHRGGSSYEQYF.

The chain is built from TRBV6-6 and TRBJ1-1; D is ambiguous. Per germline, CDR1 MNHNY and CDR2 SVGAGI (reference sequence). V lost 10 bases and J lost 1, with 19 bases in between. The CDR3 length is 15 residues. CDR3 residues: CATYPNARRNTEAFF. The CDR3 DNA reads TGTGCCACCTACCCCAACGCCAGGCGGAACACTGAAGCTTTCTTT.

The rearrangement uses TRBV5-8 and TRBJ2-1; D is unclear. Trimming shortened V by 1 base and J by 2 bases, and 13 bases separated the two germline ends. Germline V gene sequence: CDR1 SGHTS, CDR2 YDEGEE. The length of the CDR3 is 16 residues. CDR3 protein: CASSLTAARTYNEQFF. CDR3 in DNA: TGTGCCAGCAGCTTGACGGCGGCGCGGACCTACAATGAGCAGTTCTTC.

The rearrangement joins TRBV28 to TRBJ2-7; 8 bases agree with TRBD2. The germline gives CDR1 MDHEN, CDR2 SYDVKM. J was trimmed by 3 bases and V by 4 bases; bases with no gene match: 8. The CDR3 totals 15 residues. The CDR3 DNA is TGTGCCAGCAGTTATAGCGGGGAAGGGAACTACGAGCAGTACTTC. This codes for CASSYSGEGNYEQYF.

This clone was observed once. The V and J genes are TRBV5-1 and TRBJ2-2, with 11 bases aligning to TRBD2. The ends lost 6 bases at V and 0 bases at J; junction bases unmatched: 7. Germline values: CDR1 SGHRS, CDR2 YFSETQ. This CDR3 is built from 17 residues. The CDR3: CASKFLAGGPNTGELFF. The CDR3 coding sequence is TGCGCCAGCAAATTTCTAGCGGGAGGCCCGAACACCGGGGAGCTGTTTTTT.

For this clone: At one end the junction does not follow the germline gene, possibly because of a read error. V usage is TRBV7-9 and J usage is TRBJ2-7; TRBD2 matches at 7 bases. Germline CDR1 is SEHNR and CDR2 is FQNEAQ (reference sequence). The CDR3 is 13 amino acids. Here the CDR3 reads CASGGDFPYERYF. DNA for the CDR3: TGTGCCAGCGGGGGGGATTTCCCCTACGAGCGGTACTTC. Complete variable domain (other parts from reference TRBV7-9 and TRBJ2-7): DTGVSQNPRHKITKRGQNVTFRCDPISEHNRLYWYRQTLGQGPEFLTYFQNEAQLEKSRLLSDRFSAERPKGSFSTLEIQRTEQGDSAMYLCASGGDFPYERYFGPGTRLTVT.

This chain links TRBV7-9 with TRBJ2-7; D gene uncertain. Between the trimmed V and J ends, which lost 4 bases and 3 bases, there was a span of 16 bases. The germline gives CDR1 SEHNR, CDR2 FQNEAQ (reference sequence). The CDR3 runs 15 residues. This chain's CDR3 is CASSSPSTPSYEQYF. DNA for the CDR3: TGTGCCAGCAGCTCCCCGTCGACCCCTAGCTACGAGCAGTACTTC.

The chain carries TRBV5-1 and TRBJ1-2; 7 positions match TRBD1. The CDR3 totals 15 residues. The germline CDR1 and CDR2 sequences are SGHRS and YFSETQ. Losses at the gene ends were 7 bases for V and 4 bases for J; bases not matched to a gene: 13. CDR3 nucleotides: TGCGCCAGCGGCAAGGAGGGGGCAGTTGCCTATGGCTACACCTTC. Residues: CASGKEGAVAYGYTF.

This chain connects TRBV7-9 to TRBJ1-1, with 8 bases matching TRBD1. Germline-derived CDR1 and CDR2 are SEHNR and FQNEAQ (reference sequence). With 2 bases clipped from V and 1 base from J, the junction kept 3 bases outside the gene matches. The CDR3 consists of 15 residues. The CDR3: CASSLSQGANTEAFF. The CDR3 DNA reads TGTGCCAGCAGCTTAAGCCAGGGGGCGAACACTGAAGCTTTCTTT.